This entry concerns a single T cell receptor beta chain. Its target is unknown. Sequencing libraries made from TCR beta cDNA carried unique molecular identifiers. TCRdb redid the calling of the PCR reads with MiXCR, one entry per CDR3 protein. This sample has roughly 650,000 distinct CDR3 sequences, with approximately 60% found just once. Trimming stripped 1 base from V and 2 bases from J, with 13 bases between. Germline assignment: CDR1 MGHDK and CDR2 SYGVNS. The CDR3 runs 16 residues. This entry belongs to a study of post-analysis software for immune sequencing data. Study summary: Disease courses included relapsing-remitting, secondary progressive and progressive-relapsing multiple sclerosis.

Study-level points and caveats: Clustering by F measure revealed strong co-clustering among samples prepared together in one batch. A handful of TRBV segments (TRBV5-6, TRBV5-1 and TRBV20-1 among them) occurred more frequently in patients than in controls.

The chain carries TRBV25-1 and TRBJ2-3; D remains unclear. The clonotype originates from a girl aged 2 to 10 with multiple sclerosis. The sequenced sample was blood. CDR3 DNA: TGTGCCAGCAGTGAATCCAGAGGCTTCGACACAGATACGCAGTATTTT. Amino acids: CASSESRGFDTDTQYF.